This entry concerns a single T cell receptor (beta chain). This CDR3 has 17 residues. The germline V and J ends were trimmed by 4 bases and 12 bases, with 28 bases remaining between them. The germline CDR1 and CDR2 sequences are MNHNS and SASEGT. The source of the sample is a study of blood T cell repertoires in COVID-19. Study details: Collection of acute and convalescent COVID-19 samples took place in the United States, Italy and Spain. T cells, B-cell-depleted T cells, or PBMCs supplied cDNA or gDNA.

Per the original data handling: Amplifying reference gene primers gave estimates of nucleated cell counts. Using immunoSEQ multiplex PCR, the repertoire was profiled, and TCRdb retains in-frame clones only, with some absent. Clonal size and the V and J genes are those of that table, whereas D and trimming came from the DNA. The sample lists about 490,000 clones, 80% to 90% occurring once. Sequenced: peripheral blood. The genes are TRBV6-1 and TRBJ2-1; D may be TRBD2 (6 bases). This TCR derives from a human donor in a cohort sampled during active COVID-19. CDR3 nucleotides: TGTGCCAGCAGTGCATCGACGGGGGACGGAAGATTAAGGGGGCAGTTCTTC. Its translation is CASSASTGDGRLRGQFF.